This T cell receptor beta chain was profiled in a study of blood T cell repertoires in COVID-19. Study as a whole: Collection of acute and convalescent COVID-19 samples took place in the United States, Italy and Spain. From T cells, B-cell-depleted T cells, or PBMCs came the material, which was cDNA or gDNA.

As originally analysed: Nucleated cell counts were estimated from reference gene primer amplification. Using immunoSEQ multiplex PCR, the repertoire was profiled, and TCRdb retains in-frame clones only, with some absent. V, J and clone size reflect that table, while D and trimming were determined from the DNA. The sample holds some 260,000 clones, roughly 80% seen once. The V gene lost 3 bases and the J gene lost 3 bases, with 5 bases spanning the gap. Germline V CDR1 and CDR2: MDHEN, SYDVKM. This CDR3 is built from 12 residues. The origin of this receptor is a woman in her 40s with active or convalescent COVID-19. Input material: peripheral blood. The rearrangement links TRBV28 to TRBJ1-2; D not resolved. In DNA form, the CDR3 reads TGTGCCAGCAGTTTGCGGGACTATGGCTACACCTTC. It yields the protein CASSLRDYGYTF.